The 24 T cell receptor beta chains reported below all come from one sample, sequenced in a study of control samples from healthy donors and cancer patients. Assay used: immunoSEQ multiplex PCR; TCRdb lists only in-frame clones, some missing. This table holds tens of thousands of clones, roughly 93% found once. Sequencing was carried out using PBMCs. Every receptor here comes from a woman aged 40-49 years with lung cancer.

V and J are TRBV9 and TRBJ1-4; no firm D call. This CDR3 has 17 amino acids. Germline V gene lookup returns CDR1 SGDLS and CDR2 YYNGEE. Trimming shortened V by 0 bases and J by 12 bases, and 24 bases separated the two germline ends. CDR3 protein: CASSVGDGRVSREELFF. The CDR3 DNA reads as TGTGCCAGCAGCGTAGGTGATGGTCGGGTATCCCGTGAGGAACTGTTTTTT.

The chain is built from TRBV7-6 and TRBJ2-1, with a tentative D call TRBD1 (6 bases). This CDR3 contains 14 residues. Germline CDR1 is SGHVS and CDR2 is FNYEAQ. V gave up 3 bases and J gave up 9 bases, with 15 bases separating them. The CDR3 is CASSLHRDEIEQFF. CDR3 coding DNA: TGTGCCAGCAGCTTGCACAGGGACGAGATTGAGCAGTTCTTC.

The rearrangement uses TRBV5-4 and TRBJ2-1; D possibly corresponds to TRBD1 (6 bases). This CDR3 region has 16 residues. Trimming removed 6 bases at V and 9 bases at J, with 25 bases between. The germline V gene has CDR1 SGHNT and CDR2 YYREEE (reference sequence). CDR3 bases: TGTGCCAGCACCGACCTAGGGGGTCGGTCGTTAGGTGAGCAGTTCTTC. Translated, it gives CASTDLGGRSLGEQFF. The whole variable domain, remainder taken from reference TRBV5-4 and TRBJ2-1, is ETGVTQSPTHLIKTRGQQVTLRCSSQSGHNTVSWYQQALGQGPQFIFQYYREEENGRGNFPPRFSGLQFPNYSSELNVNALELDDSALYLCASTDLGGRSLGEQFFGPGTRLTVL.

The rearrangement uses TRBV6-5 and TRBJ1-6; a weak D match, TRBD1 (5 bases). The length of the CDR3 is 16 residues. Trimming pared 0 bases from V and 10 bases from J, leaving 16 bases between. Germline V gene sequence: CDR1 MNHEY, CDR2 SVGAGI. This CDR3 reads CASSYSQELKDSPLHF. The CDR3 DNA reads as TGTGCCAGCAGTTACTCACAGGAACTTAAGGACTCACCCCTCCACTTT.

The chain recombines TRBV2 with TRBJ1-1; possible D gene TRBD1, 5 bases. CDR3 length equals 13 residues. Looked up from germline, CDR1 is SNHLY and CDR2 is FYNNEI. V shed 6 bases and J shed 1 base, with 9 bases lying between them. DNA for the CDR3: TGTGCCAGCAGCCAGGGTGAGAACACTGAAGCTTTCTTT. Amino acids: CASSQGENTEAFF.

V gene TRBV7-2 combines with J gene TRBJ2-7, with D perhaps TRBD1 (6 bases). The CDR3 runs to 15 residues. Deletions cut 2 bases from V and 3 bases from J, with 14 bases between. Germline V lookup: CDR1 SGHTA, CDR2 FQGNSA. The CDR3 loop reads CASSLSRNRVYEQYF. DNA of the CDR3: TGTGCCAGCAGCTTAAGTCGAAACAGGGTCTACGAGCAGTACTTC.

The chain has TRBV29-1 and TRBJ2-6, with 7 nucleotides matching TRBD1. V gave up 7 bases and J gave up 0 bases; unmatched junction bases: 6. CDR3 length equals 15 residues. In germline, CDR1 is SQVTM, CDR2 ANQGSEA. The CDR3 loop is CSAPTGSSGANVLTF. CDR3 nucleotides: TGCAGCGCACCGACAGGGAGCTCTGGGGCCAACGTCCTGACTTTC.

The CDR3 coding sequence is TGTGCCAGCAGTGGCCGGGACAGGGGGGGGAGTGGCTACACCTTC. It encodes CASSGRDRGGSGYTF. V gene TRBV12-1 combines with J gene TRBJ1-2; the D call of TRBD1 is as the table states it, not checked on the DNA. TRBV12-1 is deemed a pseudogene. This CDR3 is 15 amino acids long.

This clone occurred a few times. V usage is TRBV30 and J usage is TRBJ1-5; 9 bases line up with TRBD1. This CDR3 spans 14 amino acids. The germline CDR1 and CDR2 sequences are GTSNPN and SVGIG (reference sequence). V lost 3 bases to trimming and J lost 4 bases; unmatched junction nucleotides: 4. In DNA, the CDR3 is TGTGCCTGGAGCAGGACAGGGGTAAATCAGCCCCAGCATTTT. Translating gives CAWSRTGVNQPQHF.

The chain joins TRBV12-3 or TRBV12-4 to TRBJ1-2, with no clear D. The ends were cut back, 3 bases at V and 8 bases at J, with 13 bases in the middle. There are 13 residues in the CDR3. CDR3 loop: CASSFSSWEGYTF. CDR3 bases: TGTGCCAGCAGTTTTAGTTCCTGGGAGGGCTACACCTTC.

This sequence joins TRBV13 and TRBJ2-7, with 10 bases identical to TRBD1. The CDR3 sequence is 16 residues long. CDR1 and CDR2 (germline): PRHDT, FYEKMQ (reference sequence). The J segment lost 3 bases and the V segment lost 5 bases, leaving 10 bases of the junction unmatched. CDR3 coding DNA: TGTGCCAGCAGCCCAAGCCAGGGACAGGGGATCTACGAGCAGTACTTC. This translates into CASSPSQGQGIYEQYF.

This chain links TRBV11-2 with TRBJ2-3; D might be TRBD1 or TRBD2, each matching 5 bases. Between the trimmed V and J ends, which lost 1 base and 11 bases, there was a span of 13 bases. Germline values: CDR1 SGHAT, CDR2 FQNNGV. This CDR3 contains 13 residues. The CDR3 reads CASSLGGSGRQYF. DNA of the CDR3: TGTGCCAGCAGCTTAGGGGGGTCGGGGAGGCAGTATTTT. Looking up the rest from reference TRBV11-2 and TRBJ2-3 gives the full variable domain: EAGVAQSPRYKIIEKRQSVAFWCNPISGHATLYWYQQILGQGPKLLIQFQNNGVVDDSQLPKDRFSAERLKGVDSTLKIQPAKLEDSAVYLCASSLGGSGRQYFGPGTRLTVL.

The chain employs TRBV6-6 and TRBJ2-7, with D hard to call. V lost 8 bases, J lost 4 bases, and 9 bases lay in between. The CDR3 extends over 11 amino acids. CDR1 is MNHNY, CDR2 SVGAGI, per germline (reference sequence). The CDR3 spells CASLSSYEQYF. The CDR3 DNA reads TGTGCCAGCCTCTCTTCTTACGAGCAGTACTTC.

This chain links TRBV10-2 with TRBJ1-6, with 10 bases identical to TRBD1. There are 16 residues in the CDR3. Germline assignment: CDR1 WSHSY and CDR2 SAAADI. J gave up 13 bases and V 8 bases, and 17 bases lay outside the gene matches. In nucleotides, the CDR3 is TGCGCCAGCGCAAGACCGGGACAGGGGACAATAAGGCCCCTCCACTTT. Translating gives CASARPGQGTIRPLHF.

This clone is a singleton in its sample. The rearrangement joins TRBV7-4 to TRBJ1-6; D uncertain. V was shortened by 4 bases and J by 7 bases, with 14 bases between the two germline ends. The CDR3 length is 15 residues. Germline V gene lookup returns CDR1 SGHVT and CDR2 SQSDAQ. Written as DNA, the CDR3 is TGTGCCAGCAGCTCTGGCTTAATCCGGAATTCACCCCTCCACTTT. Protein sequence: CASSSGLIRNSPLHF.

This sequence joins TRBV30 and TRBJ1-2; D ambiguous. The CDR3 is made up of 13 amino acids. V was clipped by 3 bases and J by 0 bases, with 8 bases between them. The germline V gene encodes CDR1 GTSNPN and CDR2 SVGIG (reference sequence). The CDR3 nucleotides are TGTGCCTGGAGAGCCTTAGCTAACTATGGCTACACCTTC. Amino acid sequence: CAWRALANYGYTF.

The chain has TRBV3-1 (or the pseudogene TRBV3-2) and TRBJ1-6; D gene ambiguous. CDR1 and CDR2 (germline): LGHDT, YNNKEL (reference sequence). Trimming removed 7 bases at V and 7 bases at J, with 11 bases between. The CDR3 is made up of 13 amino acids. The CDR3 sequence: CASTEEANSPLHF. CDR3 nucleotides: TGTGCCAGCACCGAAGAGGCGAATTCACCCCTCCACTTT.

The J gene is TRBJ1-2, the V gene TRBV11-3; D may be TRBD1 (6 bases). V lost 4 bases, J lost 3 bases, and 18 bases lay in between. This CDR3 comprises 16 residues. Germline V gene data show CDR1 as SGHNT and CDR2 as YENEEA. CDR3 amino acids: CASSSPWGAKDYGYTF. In DNA, the CDR3 is TGTGCCAGCAGCTCTCCGTGGGGGGCCAAGGACTATGGCTACACCTTC.

The J gene is TRBJ2-3, the V gene TRBV6-5, with TRBD1 matching over 9 bases. V was clipped by 8 bases and J by 5 bases; unmatched bases: 8. This CDR3 has 14 residues. CDR1 is MNHEY, CDR2 SVGAGI, per germline. The CDR3 reads CASCRDRVGDTQYF. DNA of the CDR3: TGTGCCAGCTGCCGGGACAGGGTCGGAGATACGCAGTATTTT.

V gene TRBV21-1 combines with J gene TRBJ1-2; TRBD1 is taken as the D call from the table, unchecked against the DNA. TRBV21-1 is classified as a pseudogene. The CDR3 runs 16 residues. The CDR3 loop is CASSKVPRTGDSGYTF. For the CDR3, the DNA is TGTGCCAGCAGCAAAGTCCCCCGGACAGGGGACTCTGGCTACACCTTC.

The chain recombines TRBV5-5 with TRBJ2-2; 9 bases are a match to TRBD1. Germline V gene lookup returns CDR1 SGHKS and CDR2 YYEKEE (reference sequence). The ends lost 0 bases at V and 5 bases at J; junction bases unmatched: 11. There are 18 residues in the CDR3. The CDR3 loop reads CASSLVTGGAYTTGELFF. The CDR3 coding sequence is TGTGCCAGCAGCTTGGTAACAGGGGGCGCGTATACGACCGGGGAGCTGTTTTTT.

The V and J genes are TRBV27 and TRBJ2-7, with 8 bases lining up with TRBD1. The CDR3 runs to 13 residues. The trim removed 6 bases at V and 2 bases at J, leaving 3 bases unmatched. Germline lookup yields CDR1 MNHEY and CDR2 SMNVEV (reference sequence). CDR3 sequence (DNA): TGTGCCAGCAGCGTGACAGGGGCCTACGAGCAGTACTTC. It translates to CASSVTGAYEQYF.

This clone is a singleton in its sample. The chain combines TRBV24-1 with TRBJ1-2; D gene unclear. V was clipped by 4 bases and J by 8 bases, with 16 bases between them. In germline, CDR1 is KGHDR, CDR2 SFDVKD. This CDR3 is built from 14 residues. As DNA, the CDR3 is TGTGCCACCAGTGACCCGCGTTTGGGGAACGGCTACACCTTC. This codes for CATSDPRLGNGYTF.

The chain links TRBV7-9 to TRBJ1-2; 7 bases are a match to TRBD1. The length of the CDR3 is 14 residues. Germline values: CDR1 SEHNR, CDR2 FQNEAQ (reference sequence). The ends lost 3 bases at V and 3 bases at J; junction bases unmatched: 4. CDR3: CASSFQGGDYGYTF. CDR3 sequence (DNA): TGTGCCAGCAGCTTTCAGGGGGGTGACTATGGCTACACCTTC.